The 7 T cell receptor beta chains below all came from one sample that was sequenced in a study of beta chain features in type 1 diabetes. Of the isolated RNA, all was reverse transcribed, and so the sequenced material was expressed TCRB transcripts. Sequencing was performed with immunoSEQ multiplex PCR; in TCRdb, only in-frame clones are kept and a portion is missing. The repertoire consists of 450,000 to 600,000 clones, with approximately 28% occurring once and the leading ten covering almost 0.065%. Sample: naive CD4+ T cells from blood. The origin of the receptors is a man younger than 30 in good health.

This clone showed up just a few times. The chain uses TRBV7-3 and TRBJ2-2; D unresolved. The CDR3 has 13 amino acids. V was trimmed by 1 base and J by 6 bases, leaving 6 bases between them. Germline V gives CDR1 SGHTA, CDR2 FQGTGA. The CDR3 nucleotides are TGTGCCAGCAGCTTAATGTCGGCCGGGGAGCTGTTTTTT. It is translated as CASSLMSAGELFF.

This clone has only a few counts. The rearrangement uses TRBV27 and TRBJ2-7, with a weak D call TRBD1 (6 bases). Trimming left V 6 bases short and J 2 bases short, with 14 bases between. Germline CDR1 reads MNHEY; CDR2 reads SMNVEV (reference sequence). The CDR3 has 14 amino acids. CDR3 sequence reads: CASRTGTQTYEQYF. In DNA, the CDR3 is TGTGCCAGCAGAACCGGGACACAAACCTACGAGCAGTACTTC.

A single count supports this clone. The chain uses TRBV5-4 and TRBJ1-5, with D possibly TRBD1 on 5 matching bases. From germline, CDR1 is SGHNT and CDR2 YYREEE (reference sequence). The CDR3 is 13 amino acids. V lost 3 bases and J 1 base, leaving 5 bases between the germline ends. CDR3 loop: CASSWDSNQPQHF. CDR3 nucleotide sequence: TGTGCCAGCAGCTGGGACAGCAATCAGCCCCAGCATTTT.

The DNA for the CDR3 is TGTGCCAGCAGTGTCTTAGCGGGAGGGCCCTCGAATGAGCAGTTCTTC. Amino acid sequence: CASSVLAGGPSNEQFF. The gene calls are TRBV27 and TRBJ2-1, with 11 nucleotides matching TRBD2. Germline CDR1 and CDR2: MNHEY and SMNVEV (reference sequence). The J segment lost 7 bases and the V segment lost 5 bases, leaving 10 bases of the junction unmatched. The CDR3 is made up of 16 amino acids.

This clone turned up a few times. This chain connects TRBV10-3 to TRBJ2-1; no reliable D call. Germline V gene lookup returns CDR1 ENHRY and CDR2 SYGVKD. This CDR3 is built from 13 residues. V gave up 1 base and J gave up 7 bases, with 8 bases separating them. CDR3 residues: CAISEFTENEQFF. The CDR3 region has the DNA TGTGCCATCAGTGAGTTCACAGAGAATGAGCAGTTCTTC.

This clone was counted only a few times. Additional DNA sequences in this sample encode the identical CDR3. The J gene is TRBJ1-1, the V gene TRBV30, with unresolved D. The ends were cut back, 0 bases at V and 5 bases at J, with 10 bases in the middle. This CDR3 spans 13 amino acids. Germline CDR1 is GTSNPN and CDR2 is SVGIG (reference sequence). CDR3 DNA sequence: TGTGCCTGGAGTGTATCCGGGCGGACTGAAGCTTTCTTT. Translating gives CAWSVSGRTEAFF. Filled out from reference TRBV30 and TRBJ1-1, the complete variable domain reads SQTIHQWPATLVQPVGSPLSLECTVEGTSNPNLYWYRQAAGRGLQLLFYSVGIGQISSEVPQNLSASRPQDRQFILSSKKLLLSDSGFYLCAWSVSGRTEAFFGQGTRLTVV.

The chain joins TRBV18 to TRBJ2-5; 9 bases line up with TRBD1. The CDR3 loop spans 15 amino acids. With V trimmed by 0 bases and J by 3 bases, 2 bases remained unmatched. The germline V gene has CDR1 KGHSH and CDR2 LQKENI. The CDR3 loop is CASSPPGQGEETQYF. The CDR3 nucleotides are TGTGCCAGCTCACCACCGGGACAGGGCGAAGAGACCCAGTACTTC.